Here is one TCR beta chain with its context. The target antigen is unknown. In germline, CDR1 is LNHDA, CDR2 SQIVND (reference sequence). V lost 7 bases and J lost 0, with 15 bases in between. This CDR3 comprises 16 residues. Some clones are missing from TCRdb's copy, which holds only in-frame ones; the method was immunoSEQ multiplex PCR. In the table there are under 80,000 clones, around 85% of which are singletons. The sample comes from a study of OX40 agonist ivuxolimab in advanced cancers. Points from the study as a whole: The investigators did not determine what antigen specificity the expanded peripheral T cells had.

Here the sequenced sample was CD4+ or CD8+ T cells sorted from blood, taken in a trial of the OX40 agonist ivuxolimab. The rearrangement joins TRBV19 to TRBJ1-4; unclear D gene. This clonotype was sampled from an adult with an advanced solid tumor such as melanoma, head and neck, liver or kidney cancer. The CDR3 here is CASKTSPVTTNEKLFF. The CDR3 bases are TGTGCCAGTAAAACCTCCCCCGTGACAACTAATGAAAAACTGTTTTTT. Full variable domain (remainder filled in from reference TRBV19 and TRBJ1-4): DGGITQSPKYLFRKEGQNVTLSCEQNLNHDAMYWYRQDPGQGLRLIYYSQIVNDFQKGDIAEGYSVSREKKESFPLTVTSAQKNPTAFYLCASKTSPVTTNEKLFFGSGTQLSVL.